The rows below give T cell receptor beta chains drawn from one sample of a study of monozygotic twins with inflammatory bowel disease. For each CDR3 protein, TCRdb gives one entry from its re-call of the 5' RACE reads, without DNA. The sample holds 150,000 to 200,000 distinct CDR3 sequences. The sample was blood. The receptors originated from a human donor with ulcerative colitis or Crohn's disease, or a healthy co-twin of an affected twin (not recorded which). The CDR3 runs from the conserved cysteine through the conserved F or W. Fields, in order: J gene, V gene, CDR3 protein.

TRBJ2-7 | TRBV4-1 | CASSLVLPSETYEQYF
TRBJ1-2 | TRBV10-3 | CAISESKGSYTF
TRBJ1-2 | TRBV16 | CASELWQGYGYTF
TRBJ2-1 | TRBV12-3/TRBV12-4 | CASSFELRQGANEQFF
TRBJ1-6 | TRBV11-1 | CASSLVQGSSEYIYSPLHF
TRBJ2-3 | TRBV20-1 | CSASVRGGTDTQYF
TRBJ2-5 | TRBV7-9 | CASSFSGLQETQYF
TRBJ2-7 | TRBV6-2/TRBV6-3 | CASSYLGEQYF
TRBJ2-2 | TRBV4-2 | CASSQLRTGELFF
TRBJ2-2 | TRBV28 | CASSYLRDTGELFF